This TCR beta chain came from a study of CD8 T cells in ankylosing spondylitis. Turning to this clonotype: Its antigen remains unknown.

This CDR3 spans 17 amino acids. V was trimmed by 8 bases and J by 5 bases, leaving 22 bases between them. The germline CDR1 and CDR2 sequences are SGHTA and FQGNSA. TCRdb independently ran MiXCR on the 5' RACE reads; one entry per CDR3 protein. The sample holds roughly 400,000 distinct CDR3 sequences; 20% to 25% are singletons and the top ten take less than 20%. Notes on the study in general: For ankylosing spondylitis blood, a TCR beta motif of seven to nine highly homologous variants appeared characteristic.

The chain uses TRBV7-2 and TRBJ1-6; D is ambiguous. Sequencing input: blood, either unsorted or a sorted T cell fraction (not recorded which). This sequence was found in a male donor with ankylosing spondylitis. The CDR3 here is CASAALFGIVDNSPLHF. The CDR3 DNA reads as TGTGCCAGCGCTGCCCTCTTTGGGATTGTGGATAATTCACCCCTCCACTTT.